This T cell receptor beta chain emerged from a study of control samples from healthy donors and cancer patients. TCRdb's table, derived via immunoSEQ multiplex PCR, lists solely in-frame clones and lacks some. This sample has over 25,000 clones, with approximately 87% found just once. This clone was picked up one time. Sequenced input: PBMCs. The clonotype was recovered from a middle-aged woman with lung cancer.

DNA for the CDR3: TGTGCCAGCAGCCGGGGCGACAGGGAAGCTTTCTTT. Protein: CASSRGDREAFF. The chain carries TRBV3-1 (or the pseudogene TRBV3-2) and TRBJ1-1; a weak D match, TRBD1 (6 bases). The germline CDR1 and CDR2 sequences are LGHDT and YNNKEL (reference sequence). The CDR3 contains 12 residues. Between the trimmed V and J ends, which lost 4 bases and 8 bases, there was a span of 11 bases.